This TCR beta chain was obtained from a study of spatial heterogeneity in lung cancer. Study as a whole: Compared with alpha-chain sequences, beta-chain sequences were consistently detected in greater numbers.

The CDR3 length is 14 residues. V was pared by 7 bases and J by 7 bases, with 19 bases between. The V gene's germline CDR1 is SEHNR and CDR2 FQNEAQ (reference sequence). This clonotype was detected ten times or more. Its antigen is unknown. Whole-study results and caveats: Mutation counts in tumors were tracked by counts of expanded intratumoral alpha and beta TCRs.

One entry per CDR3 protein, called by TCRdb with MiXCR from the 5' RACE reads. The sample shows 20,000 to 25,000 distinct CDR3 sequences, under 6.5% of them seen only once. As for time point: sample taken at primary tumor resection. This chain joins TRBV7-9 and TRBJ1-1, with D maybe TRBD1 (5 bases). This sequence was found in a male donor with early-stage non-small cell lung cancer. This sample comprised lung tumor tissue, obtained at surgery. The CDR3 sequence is CASILTGRVYEAFF. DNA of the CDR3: TGTGCCAGCATCCTAACGGGACGAGTCTATGAAGCTTTCTTT. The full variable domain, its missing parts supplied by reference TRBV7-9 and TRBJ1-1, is DTGVSQNPRHKITKRGQNVTFRCDPISEHNRLYWYRQTLGQGPEFLTYFQNEAQLEKSRLLSDRFSAERPKGSFSTLEIQRTEQGDSAMYLCASILTGRVYEAFFGQGTRLTVV.